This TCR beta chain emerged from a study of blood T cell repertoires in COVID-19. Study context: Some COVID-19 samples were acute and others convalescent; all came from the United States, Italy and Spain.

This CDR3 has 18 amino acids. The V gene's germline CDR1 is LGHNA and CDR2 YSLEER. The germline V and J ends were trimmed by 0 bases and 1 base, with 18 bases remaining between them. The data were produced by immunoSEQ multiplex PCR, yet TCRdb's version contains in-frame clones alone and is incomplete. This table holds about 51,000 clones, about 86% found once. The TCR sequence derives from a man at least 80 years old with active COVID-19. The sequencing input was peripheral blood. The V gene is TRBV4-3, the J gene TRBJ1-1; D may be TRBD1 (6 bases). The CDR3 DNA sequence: TGCGCCAGCAGCCAAGACGGGGGAGGGGGGGCCTGGAACACTGAAGCTTTCTTT. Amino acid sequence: CASSQDGGGGAWNTEAFF.